This is a list of T cell receptor beta chains from one sample in a study of CD8+ T cells in alopecia areata. The assay was immunoSEQ multiplex PCR, and TCRdb's table has in-frame clones only and misses some. Of 150,000 or so clones listed, approximately 65% are singletons. This material consisted of CD8+ T cells sorted from blood, taken at week 0. The receptors here all came from a human donor with alopecia areata. The CDR3 runs from the conserved cysteine through the conserved F or W. D genes are given only for firm matches. Not all rows give a size; the values are once, few, many and, for expanded clones, a class.

d_call: .; clone_size: .; j_call: TRBJ2-7; v_call: TRBV27; cdr3_nt: TGTGCCAGCAGTTTCCGCAGCTCCTACGAGCAGTACTTC; cdr3_aa: CASSFRSSYEQYF
d_call: .; clone_size: .; j_call: TRBJ2-1; v_call: TRBV7-6; cdr3_nt: TGTGCCAGCAGCTTATTCGGGGGAATTGATGAGCAGTTCTTC; cdr3_aa: CASSLFGGIDEQFF
d_call: .; clone_size: .; j_call: TRBJ2-7; v_call: TRBV29-1; cdr3_nt: TGCAGCGTTGAAGGTCCAGGGTCCTACGAGCAGTACTTC; cdr3_aa: CSVEGPGSYEQYF
d_call: .; clone_size: once; j_call: TRBJ1-2; v_call: TRBV4-1; cdr3_nt: TGCGCCAGCAGCCAGTATGGAGGCTACACCTTC; cdr3_aa: CASSQYGGYTF
d_call: .; clone_size: .; j_call: TRBJ1-1; v_call: TRBV5-6; cdr3_nt: TGTGCCAGCAGCTTCGGGACTGAAGCTTTCTTT; cdr3_aa: CASSFGTEAFF
d_call: .; clone_size: .; j_call: TRBJ1-2; v_call: TRBV9; cdr3_nt: TGTGCCAGTCAACAGGGACGGTATGGCTACACCTTC; cdr3_aa: CASQQGRYGYTF
d_call: .; clone_size: .; j_call: TRBJ2-7; v_call: TRBV11-2; cdr3_nt: TGTGCCAGCAGTCAAAAAACGGGACTCCCTCAGTACTTC; cdr3_aa: CASSQKTGLPQYF
d_call: .; clone_size: .; j_call: TRBJ1-2; v_call: TRBV19; cdr3_nt: TGTGCCAGTAGTCCCAATTTGGGTGTCTATGGCTACACCTTC; cdr3_aa: CASSPNLGVYGYTF
d_call: .; clone_size: .; j_call: TRBJ1-2; v_call: TRBV27; cdr3_nt: TGTGCCAGCAGTCCCGGGGACAATTGGTCCTTC; cdr3_aa: CASSPGDNWSF
d_call: .; clone_size: once; j_call: TRBJ1-6; v_call: TRBV6-1; cdr3_nt: TGTGCCAGCAGTGAGAGACAGTATAATTCACCCCTCCACTTT; cdr3_aa: CASSERQYNSPLHF
d_call: TRBD1; clone_size: once; j_call: TRBJ2-5; v_call: TRBV2; cdr3_nt: TGTGCCAGCAGTCGTCCAGCCGGGACAGGGGACGAGACCCAGTACTTC; cdr3_aa: CASSRPAGTGDETQYF
d_call: .; clone_size: .; j_call: TRBJ2-5; v_call: TRBV15; cdr3_nt: TGTGCCACTGGCGGTAGTTTGCAAGAGACCCAGTACTTC; cdr3_aa: CATGGSLQETQYF
d_call: TRBD2; clone_size: .; j_call: TRBJ2-4; v_call: TRBV7-9; cdr3_nt: TGTGCCAGCAGCTCGACTAGCGGGGACGAAAACATTCAGTACTTC; cdr3_aa: CASSSTSGDENIQYF
d_call: .; clone_size: .; j_call: TRBJ1-5; v_call: TRBV4-1; cdr3_nt: TGCGCCAGCAGCCATTCAGTTCTGAGCAATCAGCCCCAGCATTTT; cdr3_aa: CASSHSVLSNQPQHF
d_call: .; clone_size: .; j_call: TRBJ2-2; v_call: TRBV5-1; cdr3_nt: TGCGCCAGCAGCTTGGAGTCTTCCACGAACACCGGGGAGCTGTTTTTT; cdr3_aa: CASSLESSTNTGELFF
d_call: TRBD1; clone_size: .; j_call: TRBJ1-1; v_call: TRBV4-1; cdr3_nt: TGCGCCAGCAGCCAACCCGGGACAGGGGGCAGGAACACTGAAGCTTTCTTT; cdr3_aa: CASSQPGTGGRNTEAFF